This TCR beta chain was captured in a study of T cells in Graves' hyperthyroidism and ophthalmopathy (dated by TCRdb to the late 2010s). A note on the overall study: Peripheral blood was collected at initial diagnosis, before any treatment. To identify TCR V-J signatures that set the groups apart, the researchers used a discovery cohort of approximately 98 patients, made up of 40 to 45 with Graves' ophthalmopathy and about 60 with stable Graves' hyperthyroidism. Prospective prediction of ophthalmopathy was tested in an independent validation cohort of 18 to 20 hyperthyroidism patients and around 16 patients who later progressed to ophthalmopathy. The approximately 97 discovery patients were randomly divided into training and test sets at a 7:3 ratio. In addition, the study compared T-cell repertoires in thyroid tissue and in blood from roughly 6 Graves' hyperthyroidism patients. Once sampling was done, hyperthyroidism patients were given methimazole at a starting dose of 30 mg daily, whereas ophthalmopathy patients were given high-dose intravenous methylprednisolone. The paper reports TCR Vbeta CDR3 sequencing of over 130 peripheral blood samples: over 40 ophthalmopathy, roughly 74 hyperthyroidism and around 17 progressor patients.

A word on this clonotype: Its antigen is currently not known. Base qualities are not recorded, but no much larger clone differs from it by a single base.

Overall study results and their limits: In validation, the model predicted progression to ophthalmopathy a median of roughly 6.5 months before onset, with over 60% sensitivity and around 76% specificity. Most expanded thyroid clonotypes (frequency above 0.001) were also detected in blood, a finding suggesting that blood repertoires may reflect thyroid immune responses. In cross-validation, a model built on a 13 V-J signature told ophthalmopathy apart from stable hyperthyroidism with roughly 87% sensitivity and about 81% specificity, and in testing the same model reached 80%/75%. No statistical method was used to set the sample size in advance, and investigators knew the group allocation.

The TCR beta CDR3 regions were amplified from the RNA transcripts. A first-round RT-PCR of the TCR CDR3 used the HTBI primer set with the Qiagen OneStep RT-PCR kit. The libraries were constructed in a second round of multiplex PCR and then size-selected and purified. Sequencing of the libraries was done on an Illumina HiSeq2000 using paired-end 100 bp reads. The source study handled its data this way. SOAPnuke was used to process the raw data, removing reads that contained adapters or uncalled bases, had a mean Phred below 15, or lacked an exact match to the constant primer or identifier. High-quality paired reads were merged with COPE v1.2.5, and unique nucleotide sequences were defined as clonotypes. MiTCR v1.1 was used to align the clonotypes against IMGT TRBV, TRBD and TRBJ reference segments. Only V-J combinations with frequency above 0.0001, covering 98% to 99.2% of repertoires, were analysed. A TCS score was defined as the ratio of F50 (clonal expansion) to E x V (chaos), with BLOSUM62-based TCRdist applied between CDR3 peptides within each V-J. Welch's t-statistics and random forest reduced 500 to 550 V-J features to 13, which were used in a naive Bayes classifier (R e1071). The Morisita-Horn index was used to measure how similar the thyroid and blood repertoires were. TCRdb cleaned the public reads at Q25 with fastp, built clones with MiXCR and kept in-frame beta chains. Each CDR3 protein appears once, grouped with its most common genes and DNA. Clone size and V and J calls follow TCRdb, not the original study. The sample includes roughly 800,000 distinct CDR3 sequences, with 38% observed a single time. The ten top clones hold approximately 10% of the sample.

Stable Graves' hyperthyroidism was defined as no progression to ophthalmopathy during 18 months of follow-up. Hyperthyroidism patients were aged 18 to 65 years and newly diagnosed, with disease duration of less than 2 months. Any patient with an uncontrolled infection, another autoimmune disease, pregnancy or lactation was excluded. Clinical symptoms, serum thyroxine and TRAb, thyroid ultrasound, and orbital computed tomography formed the basis for the diagnoses. PBMCs were separated from approximately 10 ml of fresh peripheral blood using Ficoll-Paque density gradient centrifugation. Total RNA was extracted with Trizol reagent, and quality was checked on an Agilent 2100 Bioanalyzer. The germline V end is reduced by 8 bases and the J end by 6 bases; junction bases left unmatched: 13. The germline V gene encodes CDR1 LNHDA and CDR2 SQIVND (reference sequence). There are 15 amino acids in the CDR3, from cysteine to phenylalanine inclusive. Here the CDR3 DNA is all that survives: 45 bases in frame from base 1.

The sample comprised blood. The rearranged segments are TRBV19 and TRBJ1-5, and TRBD1 matches 7 of the central bases. This TCR derives from a young man with Graves' hyperthyroidism. The DNA is as follows: TGTGCCAGTGCAACAGGGAGGGGGCTCACTCAGCCCCAGCATTTT. The translation is CASATGRGLTQPQHF.